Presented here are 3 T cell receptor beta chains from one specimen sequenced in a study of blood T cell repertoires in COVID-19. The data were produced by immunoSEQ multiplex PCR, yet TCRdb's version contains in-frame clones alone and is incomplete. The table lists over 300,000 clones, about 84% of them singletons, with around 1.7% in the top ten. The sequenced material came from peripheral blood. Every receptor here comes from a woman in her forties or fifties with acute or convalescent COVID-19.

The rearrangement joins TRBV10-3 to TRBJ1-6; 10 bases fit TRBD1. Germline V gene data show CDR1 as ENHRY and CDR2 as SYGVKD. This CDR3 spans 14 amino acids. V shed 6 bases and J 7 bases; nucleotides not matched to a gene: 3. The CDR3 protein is CAISPGQGNSPLHF. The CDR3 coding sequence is TGTGCCATCAGCCCGGGACAGGGGAATTCACCCCTCCACTTT.

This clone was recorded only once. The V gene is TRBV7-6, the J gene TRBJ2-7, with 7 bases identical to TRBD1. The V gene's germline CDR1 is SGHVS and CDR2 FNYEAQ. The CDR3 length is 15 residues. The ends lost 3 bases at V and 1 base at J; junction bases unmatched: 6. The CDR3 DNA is TGTGCCAGCAGCTTTAGCGCAGGGGGATCCTACGAGCAGTACTTC. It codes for CASSFSAGGSYEQYF.

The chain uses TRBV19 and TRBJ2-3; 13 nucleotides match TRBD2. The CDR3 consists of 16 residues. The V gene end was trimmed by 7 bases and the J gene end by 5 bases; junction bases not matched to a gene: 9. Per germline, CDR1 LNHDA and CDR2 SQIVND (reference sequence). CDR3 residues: CASTPLAGGPQDTQYF. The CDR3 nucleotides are TGTGCCAGTACCCCACTAGCGGGAGGGCCCCAAGATACGCAGTATTTT. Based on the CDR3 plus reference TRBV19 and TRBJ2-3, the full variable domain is DGGITQSPKYLFRKEGQNVTLSCEQNLNHDAMYWYRQDPGQGLRLIYYSQIVNDFQKGDIAEGYSVSREKKESFPLTVTSAQKNPTAFYLCASTPLAGGPQDTQYFGPGTRLTVL.